Sequencing of this TCR beta chain was carried out in a study of T cell repertoires in ileal Crohn's disease. Repertoires were generated with immunoSEQ multiplex PCR, while TCRdb's copy carries only in-frame clones and drops some. The sample contains thousands of clones, roughly 76% of which appear only once. The V end lost 4 bases, the J end lost 4 bases, and 5 bases lay between the germline ends. CDR3 length: 12 amino acids. CDR1 and CDR2 (germline): SGHNT, YYREEE (reference sequence). The chain employs TRBV5-4 and TRBJ2-2; no clear D gene. Sequences were obtained from ileal tissue. The clonotype originates from an adult with Crohn's disease. The chain's CDR3 is CASSLSTGELFF. Written as DNA, the CDR3 is TGTGCCAGCAGCCTATCCACCGGGGAGCTGTTTTTT.